These 10 T cell receptor beta chains were all obtained from the same sample, sequenced in a study of identical twins. One entry per CDR3 protein results from TCRdb running MiXCR on the 5' RACE reads. The sample lists some 1,700,000 distinct CDR3 sequences, roughly 35% occurring once. Material for sequencing was cord blood. The receptors come from a newborn girl in good health.

The V gene is TRBV20-1, the J gene TRBJ2-2, with 8 nucleotides matching TRBD2. The CDR3 is 17 amino acids. The trim removed 2 bases at V and 1 base at J, leaving 9 bases unmatched. Germline V gene lookup returns CDR1 DFQATT and CDR2 SNEGSKA (reference sequence). The CDR3 is CSARKAGLVVNTGELFF. CDR3 DNA sequence: TGCAGTGCTAGAAAAGCGGGACTAGTTGTGAACACCGGGGAGCTGTTTTTT.

In this sample, this clonotype turned up many times. The chain recombines TRBV7-2 with TRBJ2-3; possibly TRBD1 for D (5 bases). V was pared by 3 bases and J by 0 bases, with 10 bases between. Germline CDR1 SGHTA, CDR2 FQGNSA. This CDR3 comprises 15 residues. CDR3 DNA: TGTGCCAGCAGCTTGTCAGGGTTCAGCACAGATACGCAGTATTTT. Encoded protein: CASSLSGFSTDTQYF.

The V gene is TRBV5-5, the J gene TRBJ2-4; TRBD1 aligns across 8 bases. The better agreement between TRBJ2-7 and the DNA end casts doubt on the J call. This CDR3 is built from 14 residues. Germline assignment: CDR1 SGHKS and CDR2 YYEKEE (reference sequence). The DNA for the CDR3 is TGTGCCAGCAGCGACAGGGGTAGTACCTACGAGCAGTACTTC. Translation: CASSDRGSTYEQYF.

Remarks on this clonotype: One end of the junction does not line up with germline, which may come from a read error. The genes are TRBV6-6 and TRBJ1-2; tentative D call: TRBD1 (6 bases). Germline V CDR1 and CDR2: MNHNY, SVGAGI (reference sequence). The CDR3 loop spans 15 amino acids. Here the CDR3 DNA reads TGTACCAGCAGTTACTCGGACAGATCTAACTATGGCTACACCTTC. Its translation: CTSSYSDRSNYGYTF.

The J gene is TRBJ2-1, the V gene TRBV6-1; tentatively, D is TRBD2 (6 bases). This CDR3 is built from 15 residues. Germline lookup yields CDR1 MNHNS and CDR2 SASEGT. With 1 base removed from V and 1 base from J, the gap between germline ends came to 8 bases. The CDR3 reads CASSEVGRSYNEQFF. Written as DNA, the CDR3 is TGTGCCAGCAGTGAAGTGGGGAGGTCCTACAATGAGCAGTTCTTC.

The V gene is TRBV7-2, the J gene TRBJ2-3; 8 positions agree with TRBD1. The CDR3 has 18 amino acids. Germline CDR1 SGHTA, CDR2 FQGNSA. V shed 4 bases, J shed 2 bases, and the junction held 14 bases outside the gene matches. The CDR3 sequence: CASSSYPPDRESTDTQYF. CDR3 DNA: TGTGCCAGCAGCTCATATCCCCCGGACAGGGAATCCACAGATACGCAGTATTTT. Together with reference TRBV7-2 and TRBJ2-3, the CDR3 gives the full variable domain: GAGVSQSPSNKVTEKGKDVELRCDPISGHTALYWYRQSLGQGLEFLIYFQGNSAPDKSGLPSDRFSAERTGGSVSTLTIQRTQQEDSAVYLCASSSYPPDRESTDTQYFGPGTRLTVL.

This clonotype was counted ten times or more. This sequence joins TRBV20-1 and TRBJ2-1; 7 bases align to TRBD2. The CDR3 loop spans 13 amino acids. Germline V gives CDR1 DFQATT, CDR2 SNEGSKA (reference sequence). V shed 5 bases and J 8 bases; nucleotides not matched to a gene: 9. The CDR3 coding sequence is TGCAGTGCTCGGGACTACCTAGGCCATGAGCAGTTCTTC. This translates into CSARDYLGHEQFF.

This clonotype occurred a few times. The J gene is TRBJ2-1, the V gene TRBV2; no reliable D call. Trimming removed 7 bases from V and 10 bases from J, with 17 bases in between. The CDR3 runs 13 residues. Germline V lookup: CDR1 SNHLY, CDR2 FYNNEI. In DNA form, the CDR3 reads TGTGCCAGCAATACCATAGTTGGAATGGAGCAGTTCTTC. It encodes CASNTIVGMEQFF.

This clonotype turned up a few times. This chain connects TRBV4-2 to TRBJ2-1; 12 bases match TRBD2. Germline CDR1 LGHNA, CDR2 YNFKEQ. Unmatched junction bases numbered 7, after V lost 2 bases and J lost 2 bases. The CDR3 spans 18 residues. The CDR3 nucleotides are TGTGCCAGCAGCCAATCCCCTAGCGGGAGGGCAACCTACAATGAGCAGTTCTTC. Its translation: CASSQSPSGRATYNEQFF.

At least ten counts were recorded for this clonotype. This chain connects TRBV6-6 to TRBJ1-2, with TRBD1 identical over 7 bases. The CDR3 sequence is 14 residues long. Germline CDR1 is MNHNY and CDR2 is SVGAGI (reference sequence). Trimming at V came to 6 bases and at J to 0 bases, leaving 4 bases not matched to a gene. The CDR3 here is CASSPGQSNYGYTF. DNA of the CDR3: TGTGCCAGCAGCCCGGGACAGTCTAACTATGGCTACACCTTC.